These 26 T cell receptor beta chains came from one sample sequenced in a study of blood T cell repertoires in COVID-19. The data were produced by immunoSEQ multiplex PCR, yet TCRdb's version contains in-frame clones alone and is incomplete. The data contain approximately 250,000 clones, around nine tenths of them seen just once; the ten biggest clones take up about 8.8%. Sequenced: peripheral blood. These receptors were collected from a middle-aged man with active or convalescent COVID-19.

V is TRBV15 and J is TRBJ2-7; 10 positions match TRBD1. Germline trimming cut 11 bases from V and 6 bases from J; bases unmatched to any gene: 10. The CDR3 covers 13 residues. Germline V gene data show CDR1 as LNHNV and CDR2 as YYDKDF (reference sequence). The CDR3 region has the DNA TGTGCCGGACACCGGGACAGGGGCGCCGAGCAGTACTTC. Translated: CAGHRDRGAEQYF.

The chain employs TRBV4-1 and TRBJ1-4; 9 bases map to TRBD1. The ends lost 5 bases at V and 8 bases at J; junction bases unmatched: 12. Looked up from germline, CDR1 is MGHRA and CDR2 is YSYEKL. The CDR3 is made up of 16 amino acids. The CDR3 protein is CASSTQDRGWREKLFF. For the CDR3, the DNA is TGCGCCAGCAGCACCCAGGACAGGGGCTGGCGGGAAAAACTGTTTTTT.

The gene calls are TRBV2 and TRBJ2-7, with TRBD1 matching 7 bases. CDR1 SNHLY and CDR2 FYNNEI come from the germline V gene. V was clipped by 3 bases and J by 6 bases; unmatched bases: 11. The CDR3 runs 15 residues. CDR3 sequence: CASSEMRQGESEQYF. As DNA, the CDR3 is TGTGCCAGCAGTGAGATGAGGCAGGGGGAGTCCGAGCAGTACTTC.

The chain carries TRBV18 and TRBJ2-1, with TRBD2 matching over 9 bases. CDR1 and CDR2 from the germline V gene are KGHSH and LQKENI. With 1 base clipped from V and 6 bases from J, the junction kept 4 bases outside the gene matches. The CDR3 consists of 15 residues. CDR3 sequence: CASSPLAGDVNEQFF. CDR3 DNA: TGTGCCAGCTCACCACTAGCGGGGGATGTCAATGAGCAGTTCTTC.

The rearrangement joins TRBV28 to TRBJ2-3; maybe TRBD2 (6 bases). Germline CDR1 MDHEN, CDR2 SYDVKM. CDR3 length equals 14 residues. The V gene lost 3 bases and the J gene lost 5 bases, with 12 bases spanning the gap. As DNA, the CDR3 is TGTGCCAGCAGTTTCGCGGGATCACAAGATACGCAGTATTTT. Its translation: CASSFAGSQDTQYF.

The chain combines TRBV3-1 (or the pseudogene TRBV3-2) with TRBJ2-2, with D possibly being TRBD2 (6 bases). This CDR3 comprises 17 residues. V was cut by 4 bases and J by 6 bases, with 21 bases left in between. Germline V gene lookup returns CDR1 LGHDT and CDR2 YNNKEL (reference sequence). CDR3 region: CASSPYGLLSRSGELFF. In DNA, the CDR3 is TGTGCCAGCAGCCCCTACGGACTACTAAGTAGGTCCGGGGAGCTGTTTTTT.

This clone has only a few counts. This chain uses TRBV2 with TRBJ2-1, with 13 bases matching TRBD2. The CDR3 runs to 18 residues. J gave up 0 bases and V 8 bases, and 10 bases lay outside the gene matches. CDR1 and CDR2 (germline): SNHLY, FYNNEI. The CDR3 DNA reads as TGTGCCAGCTGGGGACTAGCGGGGTCTAAGAGCTCCTACAATGAGCAGTTCTTC. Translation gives CASWGLAGSKSSYNEQFF.

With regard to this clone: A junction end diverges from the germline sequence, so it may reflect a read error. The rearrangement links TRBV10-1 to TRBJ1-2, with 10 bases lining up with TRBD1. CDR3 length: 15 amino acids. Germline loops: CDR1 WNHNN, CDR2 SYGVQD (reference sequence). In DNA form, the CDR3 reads TGCGCCAGCAGTGATGCACCGGGACAGGGGTCGACTCTTTATTTC. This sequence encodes CASSDAPGQGSTLYF.

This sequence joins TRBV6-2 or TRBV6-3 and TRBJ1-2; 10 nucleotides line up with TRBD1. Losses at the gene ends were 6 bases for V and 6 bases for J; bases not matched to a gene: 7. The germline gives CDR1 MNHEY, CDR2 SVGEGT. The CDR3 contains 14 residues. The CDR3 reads CASSRDRGYHGYTF. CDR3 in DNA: TGTGCCAGCAGCCGGGACAGGGGCTATCATGGCTACACCTTC.

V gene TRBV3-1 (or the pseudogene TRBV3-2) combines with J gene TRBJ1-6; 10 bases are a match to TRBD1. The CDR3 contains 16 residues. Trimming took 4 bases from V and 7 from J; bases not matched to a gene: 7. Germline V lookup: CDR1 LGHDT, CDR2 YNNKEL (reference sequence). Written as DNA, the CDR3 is TGTGCCAGCAGCCCCTTGACAGGGGGCAAAAATTCACCCCTCCACTTT. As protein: CASSPLTGGKNSPLHF.

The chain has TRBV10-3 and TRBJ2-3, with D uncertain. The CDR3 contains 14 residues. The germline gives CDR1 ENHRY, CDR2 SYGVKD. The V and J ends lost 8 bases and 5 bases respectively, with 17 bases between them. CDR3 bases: TGTGCCATCCAACCCTCCACCCGAGGAGATACGCAGTATTTT. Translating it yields CAIQPSTRGDTQYF.

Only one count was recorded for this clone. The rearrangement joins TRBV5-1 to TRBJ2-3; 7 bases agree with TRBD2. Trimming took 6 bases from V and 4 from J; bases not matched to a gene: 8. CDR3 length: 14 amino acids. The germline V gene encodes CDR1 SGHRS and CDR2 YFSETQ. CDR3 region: CASTLAVQADTQYF. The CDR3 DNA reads TGCGCCAGCACCCTAGCGGTGCAGGCAGATACGCAGTATTTT.

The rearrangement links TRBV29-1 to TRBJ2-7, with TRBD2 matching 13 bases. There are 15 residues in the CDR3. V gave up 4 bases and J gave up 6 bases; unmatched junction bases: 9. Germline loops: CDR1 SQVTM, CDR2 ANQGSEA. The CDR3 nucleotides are TGCAGCGTTGTCCTGGGGACTAGCGGGAAGGGCGAGCAGTACTTC. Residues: CSVVLGTSGKGEQYF.

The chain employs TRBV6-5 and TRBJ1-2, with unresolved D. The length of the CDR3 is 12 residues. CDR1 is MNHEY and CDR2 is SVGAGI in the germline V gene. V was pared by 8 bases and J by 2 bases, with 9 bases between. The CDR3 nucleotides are TGTGCCAGCGGAGAGGGAAACTATGGCTACACCTTC. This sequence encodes CASGEGNYGYTF.

CDR3 bases: TGTGCCAGCAGTGGAGCCGGGACAGGCTCCTACGAGCAGTACTTC. Translated, it gives CASSGAGTGSYEQYF. The gene calls are TRBV27 and TRBJ2-7; 8 bases are a match to TRBD1. The V gene end was trimmed by 5 bases and the J gene end by 0 bases; junction bases not matched to a gene: 6. CDR3 length equals 15 residues. Germline V gives CDR1 MNHEY, CDR2 SMNVEV (reference sequence).

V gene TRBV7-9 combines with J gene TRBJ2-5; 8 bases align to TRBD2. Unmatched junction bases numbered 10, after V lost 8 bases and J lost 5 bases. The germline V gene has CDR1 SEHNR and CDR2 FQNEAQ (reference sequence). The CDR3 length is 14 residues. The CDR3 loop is CASDGAGADETQYF. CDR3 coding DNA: TGTGCCAGCGACGGAGCGGGAGCAGACGAGACCCAGTACTTC.

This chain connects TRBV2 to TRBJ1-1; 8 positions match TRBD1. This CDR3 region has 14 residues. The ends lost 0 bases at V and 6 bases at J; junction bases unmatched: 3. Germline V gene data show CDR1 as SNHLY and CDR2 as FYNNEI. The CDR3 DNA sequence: TGTGCCAGCAGTGAAGCGCAGGGGGCGGCTGAAGCTTTCTTT. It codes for CASSEAQGAAEAFF.

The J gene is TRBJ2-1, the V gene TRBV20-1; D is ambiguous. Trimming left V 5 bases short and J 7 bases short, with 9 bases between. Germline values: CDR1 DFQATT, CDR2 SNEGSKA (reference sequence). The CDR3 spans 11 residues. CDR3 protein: CSASLRNEQFF. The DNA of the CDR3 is TGCAGTGCTTCCCTACGGAATGAGCAGTTCTTC.

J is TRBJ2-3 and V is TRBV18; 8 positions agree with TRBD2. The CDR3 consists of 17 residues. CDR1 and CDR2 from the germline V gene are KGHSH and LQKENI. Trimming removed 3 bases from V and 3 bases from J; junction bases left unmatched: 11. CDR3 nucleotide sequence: TGTGCCAGCTCACCCCCGGTTAGCGGGACCTTTACAGATACGCAGTATTTT. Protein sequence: CASSPPVSGTFTDTQYF.

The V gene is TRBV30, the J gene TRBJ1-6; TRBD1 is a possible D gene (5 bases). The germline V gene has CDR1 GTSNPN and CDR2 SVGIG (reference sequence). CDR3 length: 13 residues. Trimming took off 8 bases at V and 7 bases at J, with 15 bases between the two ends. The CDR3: CALGASSNSPLHF. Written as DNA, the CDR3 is TGTGCCCTTGGGGCCTCTTCAAATTCACCCCTCCACTTT.

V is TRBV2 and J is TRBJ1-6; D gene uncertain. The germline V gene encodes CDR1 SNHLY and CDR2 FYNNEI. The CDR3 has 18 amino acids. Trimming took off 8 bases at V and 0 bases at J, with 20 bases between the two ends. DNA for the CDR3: TGTGCCAGCTGCCCCCAGCGTGGCCTCAGCTCCTATAATTCACCCCTCCACTTT. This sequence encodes CASCPQRGLSSYNSPLHF.

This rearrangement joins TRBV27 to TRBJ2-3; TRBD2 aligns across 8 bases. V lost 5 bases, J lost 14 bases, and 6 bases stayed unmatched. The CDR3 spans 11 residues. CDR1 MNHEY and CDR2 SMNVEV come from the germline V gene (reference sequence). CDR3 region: CASSPGTSWYF. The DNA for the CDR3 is TGTGCCAGCAGTCCTGGGACTAGTTGGTATTTT.

The CDR3 DNA reads as TGTGCCAGCAGCTTAAACCCTAGCGGGATCTACGAGCAGTACTTC. This gives the protein CASSLNPSGIYEQYF. The chain recombines TRBV7-3 with TRBJ2-7, with 9 bases lining up with TRBD2. Unmatched junction bases numbered 4, after V lost 1 base and J lost 3 bases. Germline V gives CDR1 SGHTA, CDR2 FQGTGA. The CDR3 runs to 15 residues.

In DNA, the CDR3 is TGCGCCAGCAGCCCAACAGGGTCCTACGAGCAGTACTTC. It codes for CASSPTGSYEQYF. This chain uses TRBV5-1 with TRBJ2-7; D might be TRBD1 (6 bases). The ends were cut back, 4 bases at V and 1 base at J, with 9 bases in the middle. Germline V lookup: CDR1 SGHRS, CDR2 YFSETQ. This CDR3 is built from 13 residues. The full variable domain, rest sourced from reference TRBV5-1 and TRBJ2-7, is KAGVTQTPRYLIKTRGQQVTLSCSPISGHRSVSWYQQTPGQGLQFLFEYFSETQRNKGNFPGRFSGRQFSNSRSEMNVSTLELGDSALYLCASSPTGSYEQYFGPGTRLTVT.

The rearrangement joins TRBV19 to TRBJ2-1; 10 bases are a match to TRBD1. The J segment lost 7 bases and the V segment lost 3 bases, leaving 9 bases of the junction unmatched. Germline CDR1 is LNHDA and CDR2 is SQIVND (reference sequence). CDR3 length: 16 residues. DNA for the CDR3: TGTGCCAGTAGTATCCGACAGGGGGCAGCGGCGAATGAGCAGTTCTTC. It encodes CASSIRQGAAANEQFF.

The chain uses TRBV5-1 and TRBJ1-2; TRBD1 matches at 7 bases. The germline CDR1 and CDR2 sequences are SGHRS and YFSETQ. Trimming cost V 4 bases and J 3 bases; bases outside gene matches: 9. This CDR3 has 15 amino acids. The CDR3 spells CASSPQGGLDYGYTF. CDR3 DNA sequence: TGCGCCAGCAGCCCCCAGGGGGGTTTGGACTATGGCTACACCTTC.